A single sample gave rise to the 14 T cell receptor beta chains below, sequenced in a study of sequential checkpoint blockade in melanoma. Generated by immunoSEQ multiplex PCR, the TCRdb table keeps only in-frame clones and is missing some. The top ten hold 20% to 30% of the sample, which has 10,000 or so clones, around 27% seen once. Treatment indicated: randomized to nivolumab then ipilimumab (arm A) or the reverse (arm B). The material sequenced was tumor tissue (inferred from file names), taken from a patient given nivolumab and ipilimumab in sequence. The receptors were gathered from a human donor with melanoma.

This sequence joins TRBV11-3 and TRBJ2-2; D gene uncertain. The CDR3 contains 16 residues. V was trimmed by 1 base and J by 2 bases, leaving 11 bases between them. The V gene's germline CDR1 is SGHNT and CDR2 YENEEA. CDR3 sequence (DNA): TGTGCCAGCAGCTTAGGAAGCCTCCGAAACACCGGGGAGCTGTTTTTT. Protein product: CASSLGSLRNTGELFF.

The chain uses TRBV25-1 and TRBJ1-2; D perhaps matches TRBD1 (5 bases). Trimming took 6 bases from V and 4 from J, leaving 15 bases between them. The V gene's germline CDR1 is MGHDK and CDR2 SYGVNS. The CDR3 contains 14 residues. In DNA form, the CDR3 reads TGTGCCAGCAGCCCCTTGGCAGGGCTCTATGGCTACACCTTC. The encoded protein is CASSPLAGLYGYTF.

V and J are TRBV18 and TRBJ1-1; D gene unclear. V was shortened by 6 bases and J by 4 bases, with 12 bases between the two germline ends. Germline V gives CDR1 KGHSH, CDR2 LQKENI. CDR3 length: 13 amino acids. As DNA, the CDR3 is TGTGCCAGCTCCCCCCAGGTGGGCACTGAAGCTTTCTTT. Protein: CASSPQVGTEAFF.

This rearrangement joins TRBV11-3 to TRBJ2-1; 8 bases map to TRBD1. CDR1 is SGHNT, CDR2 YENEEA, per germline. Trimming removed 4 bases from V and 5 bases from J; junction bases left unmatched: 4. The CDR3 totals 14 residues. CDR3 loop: CASSSMDRDNEQFF. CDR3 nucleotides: TGTGCCAGCAGCTCCATGGACAGGGACAATGAGCAGTTCTTC.

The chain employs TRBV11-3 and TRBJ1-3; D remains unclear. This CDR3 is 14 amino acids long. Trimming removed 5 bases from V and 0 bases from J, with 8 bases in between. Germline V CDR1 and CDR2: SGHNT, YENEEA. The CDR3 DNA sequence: TGTGCCAGCAGCCCGGACTTCTCTGGAAACACCATATATTTT. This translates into CASSPDFSGNTIYF.

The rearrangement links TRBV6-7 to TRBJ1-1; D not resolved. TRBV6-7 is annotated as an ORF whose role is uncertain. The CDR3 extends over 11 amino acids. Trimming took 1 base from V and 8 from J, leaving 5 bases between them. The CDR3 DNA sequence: TGTGCCAGCAGTTACTTCGGGGAAGCTTTCTTT. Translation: CASSYFGEAFF.

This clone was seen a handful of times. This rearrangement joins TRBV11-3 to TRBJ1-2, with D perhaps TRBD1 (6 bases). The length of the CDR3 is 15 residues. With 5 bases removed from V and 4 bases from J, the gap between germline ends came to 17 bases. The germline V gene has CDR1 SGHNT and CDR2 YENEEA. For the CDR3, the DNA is TGTGCCAGCAGCCTCAAGGGGGGGACAAGCTATGGCTACACCTTC. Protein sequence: CASSLKGGTSYGYTF.

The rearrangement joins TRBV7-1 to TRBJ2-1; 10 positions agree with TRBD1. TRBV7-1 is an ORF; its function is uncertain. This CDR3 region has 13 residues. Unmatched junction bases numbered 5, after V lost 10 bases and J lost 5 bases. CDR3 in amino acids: CAIRQGAHNEQFF. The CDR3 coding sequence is TGTGCCATTAGACAGGGGGCCCACAATGAGCAGTTCTTC.

CDR3 amino acids: CASRMGASGTDTQYF. CDR3 sequence (DNA): TGTGCCAGTAGGATGGGGGCGTCAGGCACAGATACGCAGTATTTT. The gene calls are TRBV19 and TRBJ2-3; D may be TRBD1 (6 bases). The length of the CDR3 is 15 residues. Germline values: CDR1 LNHDA, CDR2 SQIVND (reference sequence). The V end lost 6 bases, the J end lost 1 base, and 14 bases lay between the germline ends.

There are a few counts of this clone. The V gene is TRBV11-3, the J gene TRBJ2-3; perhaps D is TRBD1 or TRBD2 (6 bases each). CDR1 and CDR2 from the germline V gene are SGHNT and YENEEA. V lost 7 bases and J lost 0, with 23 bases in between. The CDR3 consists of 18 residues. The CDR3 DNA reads TGTGCCAGCAACCTACGGATCGGGGGCAATATTAGCACAGATACGCAGTATTTT. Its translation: CASNLRIGGNISTDTQYF.

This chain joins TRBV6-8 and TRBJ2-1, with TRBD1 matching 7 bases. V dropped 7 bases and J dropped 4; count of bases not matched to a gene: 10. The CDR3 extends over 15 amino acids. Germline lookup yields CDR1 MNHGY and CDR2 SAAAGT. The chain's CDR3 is CASNPSGQTYNEQFF. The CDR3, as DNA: TGTGCCAGCAATCCTTCGGGACAGACGTACAATGAGCAGTTCTTC.

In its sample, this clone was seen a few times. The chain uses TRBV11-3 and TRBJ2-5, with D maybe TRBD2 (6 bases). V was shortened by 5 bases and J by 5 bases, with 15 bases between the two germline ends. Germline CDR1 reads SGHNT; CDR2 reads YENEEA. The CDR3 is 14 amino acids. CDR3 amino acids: CASSGSAGSETQYF. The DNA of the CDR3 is TGTGCCAGCAGCGGGTCTGCCGGGAGTGAGACCCAGTACTTC.

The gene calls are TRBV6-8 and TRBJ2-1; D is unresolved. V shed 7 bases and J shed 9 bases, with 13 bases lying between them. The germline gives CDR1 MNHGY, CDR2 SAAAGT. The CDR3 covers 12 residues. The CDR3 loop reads CASTPPLGEQFF. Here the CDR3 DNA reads TGTGCCAGCACCCCCCCCTTGGGTGAGCAGTTCTTC.

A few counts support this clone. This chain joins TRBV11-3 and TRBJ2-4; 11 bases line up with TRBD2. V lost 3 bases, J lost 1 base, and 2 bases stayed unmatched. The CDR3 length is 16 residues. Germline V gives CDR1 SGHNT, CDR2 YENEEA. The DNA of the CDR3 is TGTGCCAGCAGCTTGCGGACTAGCGGGGCCAAAAACATTCAGTACTTC. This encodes CASSLRTSGAKNIQYF.